This T cell receptor (beta chain) was sequenced in a study of blood T cell repertoires in COVID-19. In the study overall: There were acute and convalescent COVID-19 samples, and they came from the United States, Italy and Spain. T cells, B-cell-depleted T cells, or PBMCs provided the cDNA or gDNA that served as material.

Under the authors' procedure: Amplification of reference gene primers provided the estimated nucleated cell counts. Assay used: immunoSEQ multiplex PCR; TCRdb lists only in-frame clones, some missing. V and J calls and clone size follow that table, whereas D and trimming were derived from the DNA. Here the sample spans some 200,000 clones, around three quarters being singletons. This clone was found a few times. The CDR3 spans 16 residues. Germline CDR1 SGHRS, CDR2 YFSETQ. The V end was cut by 0 bases, the J end by 2 bases, with 12 bases between. This sequence originates from a woman between 70 and 85 years old with acute or convalescent COVID-19. This chain links TRBV5-1 with TRBJ1-3; possible D gene TRBD1, 6 bases. Sequencing input: peripheral blood. CDR3: CASSLDGQGTGNTIYF. The DNA of the CDR3 is TGCGCCAGCAGCTTGGATGGCCAGGGGACTGGAAACACCATATATTTT.